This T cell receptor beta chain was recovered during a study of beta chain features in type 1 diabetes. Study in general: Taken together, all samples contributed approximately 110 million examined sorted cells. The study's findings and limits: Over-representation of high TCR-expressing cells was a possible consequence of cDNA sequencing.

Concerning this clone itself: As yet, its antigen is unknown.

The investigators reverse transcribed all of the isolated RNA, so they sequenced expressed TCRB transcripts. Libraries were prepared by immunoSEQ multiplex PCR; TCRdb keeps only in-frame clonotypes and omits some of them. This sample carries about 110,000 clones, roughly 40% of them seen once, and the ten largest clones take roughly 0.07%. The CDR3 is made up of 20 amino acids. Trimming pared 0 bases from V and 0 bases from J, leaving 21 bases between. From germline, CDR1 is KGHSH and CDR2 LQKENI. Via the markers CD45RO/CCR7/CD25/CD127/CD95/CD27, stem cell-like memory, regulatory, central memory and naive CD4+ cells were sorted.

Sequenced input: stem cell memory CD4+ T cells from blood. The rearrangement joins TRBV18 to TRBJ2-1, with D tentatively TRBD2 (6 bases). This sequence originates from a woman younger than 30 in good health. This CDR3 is CASSPPFSGGVRSSYNEQFF. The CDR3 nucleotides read TGTGCCAGCTCACCACCGTTTAGCGGAGGCGTTAGGAGCTCCTACAATGAGCAGTTCTTC.